This TCR beta chain was retrieved from a study of OX40 agonist ivuxolimab in advanced cancers. In the study overall: With a range of roughly 20 to 85, age averaged approximately 60 years, and 75% to 90% were male. Treatment received earlier with anti-PD-1, anti-PD-L1 or anti-CTLA-4 agents was allowed, and roughly 40% had some. Regarding the study as a whole: The mean number of expanded clones was higher in CD8+ T cells than in CD4+.

The repertoire was sequenced with immunoSEQ multiplex PCR; TCRdb's copy has only in-frame clones and lacks some. This table has fewer than 35,000 clones, about three quarters appearing once. Germline V gene lookup returns CDR1 KGHSH and CDR2 LQKENI. This CDR3 is 13 amino acids long. Deletions cut 0 bases from V and 5 bases from J, with 7 bases between. In regard to this clone: Antigen specificity is unknown.

This chain joins TRBV18 and TRBJ1-1; no definite D call. This TCR was recovered from an adult with an advanced solid tumor such as melanoma, head and neck, liver or kidney cancer. Sequenced material: CD4+ or CD8+ T cells sorted from blood, taken in a trial of the OX40 agonist ivuxolimab. The CDR3 loop is CASSPPGVTEAFF. The CDR3 region has the DNA TGTGCCAGCTCACCACCCGGGGTTACTGAAGCTTTCTTT.